Each of the 11 T cell receptor beta chains below was sequenced from the same sample in a study of blood T cell repertoires in COVID-19. Some clones are missing from TCRdb's copy, which holds only in-frame ones; the method was immunoSEQ multiplex PCR. The sample records 150,000 or so clones, 75% to 90% being singletons. Sequences were obtained from peripheral blood. Receptors originate from a human donor with acute or convalescent COVID-19. The donor label of this sample is uncertain.

The chain combines TRBV30 with TRBJ1-1, with D maybe TRBD1 (6 bases). The germline V gene encodes CDR1 GTSNPN and CDR2 SVGIG (reference sequence). The V end lost 4 bases, the J end lost 11 bases, and 14 bases lay between the germline ends. This CDR3 is built from 11 residues. CDR3 bases: TGTGCCTGGAAAGGGGGGCGGGAGGCTTTCTTT. This encodes CAWKGGREAFF. The full variable domain, in which reference TRBV30 and TRBJ1-1 provide the parts outside the CDR3, is SQTIHQWPATLVQPVGSPLSLECTVEGTSNPNLYWYRQAAGRGLQLLFYSVGIGQISSEVPQNLSASRPQDRQFILSSKKLLLSDSGFYLCAWKGGREAFFGQGTRLTVV.

The CDR3 region has the DNA TGTGCCAGCAGCCTGACAGGGAGCTCCTACGAGCAGTACTTC. As protein: CASSLTGSSYEQYF. The rearrangement links TRBV7-9 to TRBJ2-7; 7 bases fit TRBD1. V lost 5 bases to trimming and J lost 0 bases; unmatched junction nucleotides: 4. Germline-derived CDR1 and CDR2 are SEHNR and FQNEAQ (reference sequence). The CDR3 consists of 14 residues.

This clone came up a few times. The chain links TRBV3-1 (or the pseudogene TRBV3-2) to TRBJ1-4; D remains ambiguous. Germline CDR1 is LGHDT and CDR2 is YNNKEL (reference sequence). This CDR3 contains 14 residues. Between the trimmed V and J ends, which lost 4 bases and 0 bases, there was a span of 6 bases. The CDR3 sequence is CASSPRATNEKLFF. Written as DNA, the CDR3 is TGTGCCAGCAGCCCGCGAGCAACTAATGAAAAACTGTTTTTT.

J is TRBJ1-1 and V is TRBV19, with TRBD1 identical over 7 bases. This CDR3 is 15 amino acids long. Per germline, CDR1 LNHDA and CDR2 SQIVND (reference sequence). With V trimmed by 7 bases and J by 5 bases, 13 bases remained unmatched. The CDR3: CASIDRERGSTEAFF. The CDR3 DNA is TGTGCCAGTATTGACAGGGAGAGGGGAAGTACTGAAGCTTTCTTT.

This rearrangement joins TRBV6-5 to TRBJ1-2; the D gene is possibly TRBD1 (6 bases). The CDR3 contains 14 residues. Germline V gives CDR1 MNHEY, CDR2 SVGAGI. Trimming removed 0 bases from V and 2 bases from J, with 7 bases in between. The CDR3 reads CASSYSQGNYGYTF. The CDR3 DNA reads as TGTGCCAGCAGTTACTCCCAGGGGAACTATGGCTACACCTTC.

The chain joins TRBV7-9 to TRBJ2-6; D call uncertain. The V end lost 5 bases, the J end lost 2 bases, and 13 bases lay between the germline ends. There are 16 residues in the CDR3. Looked up from germline, CDR1 is SEHNR and CDR2 is FQNEAQ (reference sequence). CDR3 nucleotides: TGTGCCAGCAGCCTCCTTTTTCGCGCTGGGGCCAACGTCCTGACTTTC. This codes for CASSLLFRAGANVLTF. Drawing the rest from reference TRBV7-9 and TRBJ2-6, the complete variable domain is DTGVSQNPRHKITKRGQNVTFRCDPISEHNRLYWYRQTLGQGPEFLTYFQNEAQLEKSRLLSDRFSAERPKGSFSTLEIQRTEQGDSAMYLCASSLLFRAGANVLTFGAGSRLTVL.

This clone was seen once. V gene TRBV5-1 combines with J gene TRBJ1-6; possibly TRBD1 for D (5 bases). The CDR3 covers 15 residues. Germline loops: CDR1 SGHRS, CDR2 YFSETQ. The V end lost 0 bases, the J end lost 12 bases, and 16 bases lay between the germline ends. The CDR3 reads CASSLESGGSEPLHF. DNA of the CDR3: TGCGCCAGCAGCTTGGAATCGGGGGGATCGGAACCCCTCCACTTT.

V gene TRBV9 combines with J gene TRBJ2-1; 12 bases line up with TRBD1. Germline CDR1 SGDLS, CDR2 YYNGEE. Trimming removed 2 bases from V and 9 bases from J; junction bases left unmatched: 6. The CDR3 runs to 15 residues. CDR3 DNA sequence: TGTGCCAGCAGCGTCCCGGGACAGGGGGCGTCTGAGCAGTTCTTC. Protein: CASSVPGQGASEQFF. Complete variable domain (other parts from reference TRBV9 and TRBJ2-1): DSGVTQTPKHLITATGQRVTLRCSPRSGDLSVYWYQQSLDQGLQFLIQYYNGEERAKGNILERFSAQQFPDLHSELNLSSLELGDSALYFCASSVPGQGASEQFFGPGTRLTVL.

This clone showed up just a few times. The chain uses TRBV12-2 and TRBJ2-7; the DNA was not used to check the table's D call, TRBD2. TRBV12-2 counts as a pseudogene. The CDR3 length is 17 residues. CDR3 nucleotides: TGTGCAAGTCGCTTAGTGTGGGGGGTTCGGGAATCCTACGAGCAGTACTTC. Its translation is CASRLVWGVRESYEQYF.

V is TRBV18 and J is TRBJ1-1; D may be TRBD1 (5 bases). The V gene lost 1 base and the J gene lost 0 bases, with 12 bases spanning the gap. CDR3 size: 16 residues. CDR1 and CDR2 (germline): KGHSH, LQKENI. CDR3 in DNA: TGTGCCAGCTCACCACTCTCATCAGGGCTGAACACTGAAGCTTTCTTT. Protein product: CASSPLSSGLNTEAFF.

This clone was seen once. This rearrangement joins TRBV28 to TRBJ2-7, with TRBD1 matching 11 bases. Trimming at V came to 7 bases and at J to 3 bases, leaving 8 bases not matched to a gene. Germline V gene lookup returns CDR1 MDHEN and CDR2 SYDVKM. The CDR3 has 15 amino acids. Here the CDR3 reads CASIAGTGGLYEQYF. The CDR3 nucleotides are TGTGCCAGCATTGCCGGGACAGGGGGACTCTACGAGCAGTACTTC.